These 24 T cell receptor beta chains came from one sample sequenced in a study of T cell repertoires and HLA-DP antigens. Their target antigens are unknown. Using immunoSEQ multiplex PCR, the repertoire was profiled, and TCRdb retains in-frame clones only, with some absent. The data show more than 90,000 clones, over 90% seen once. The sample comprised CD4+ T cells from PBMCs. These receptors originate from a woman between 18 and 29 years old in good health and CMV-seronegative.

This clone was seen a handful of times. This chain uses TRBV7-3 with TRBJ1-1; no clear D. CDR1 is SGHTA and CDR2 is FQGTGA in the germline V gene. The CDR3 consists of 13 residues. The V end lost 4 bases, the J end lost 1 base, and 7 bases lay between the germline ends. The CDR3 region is CASSSGGNTEAFF. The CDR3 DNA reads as TGTGCCAGCAGCTCGGGCGGGAACACTGAAGCTTTCTTT.

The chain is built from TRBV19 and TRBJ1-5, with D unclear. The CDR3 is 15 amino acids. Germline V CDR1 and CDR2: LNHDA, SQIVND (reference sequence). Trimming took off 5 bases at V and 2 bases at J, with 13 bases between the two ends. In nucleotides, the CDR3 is TGTGCCAGTAGTGTCGCGGGTGCGGGCAATCAGCCCCAGCATTTT. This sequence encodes CASSVAGAGNQPQHF.

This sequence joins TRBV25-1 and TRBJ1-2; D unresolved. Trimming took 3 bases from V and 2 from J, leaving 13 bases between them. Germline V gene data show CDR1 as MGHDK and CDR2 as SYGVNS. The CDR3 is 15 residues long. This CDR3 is CASSDESLGNYGYTF. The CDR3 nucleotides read TGTGCCAGCAGTGACGAGAGCCTCGGAAACTATGGCTACACCTTC.

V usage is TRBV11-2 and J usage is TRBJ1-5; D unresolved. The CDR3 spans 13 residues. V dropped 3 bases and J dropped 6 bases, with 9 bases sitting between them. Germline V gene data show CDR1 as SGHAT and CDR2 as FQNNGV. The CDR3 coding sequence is TGTGCCAGCAGCTTTAGGGTGGCTCAGCCCCAGCATTTT. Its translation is CASSFRVAQPQHF. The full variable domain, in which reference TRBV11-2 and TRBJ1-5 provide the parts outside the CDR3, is EAGVAQSPRYKIIEKRQSVAFWCNPISGHATLYWYQQILGQGPKLLIQFQNNGVVDDSQLPKDRFSAERLKGVDSTLKIQPAKLEDSAVYLCASSFRVAQPQHFGDGTRLSIL.

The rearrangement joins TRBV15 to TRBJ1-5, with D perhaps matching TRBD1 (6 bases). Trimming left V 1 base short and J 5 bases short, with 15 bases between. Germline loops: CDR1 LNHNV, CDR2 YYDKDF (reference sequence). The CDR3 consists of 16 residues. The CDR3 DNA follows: TGTGCCACCAGCAGAGCCAAGGACAGCCGGTATCAGCCCCAGCATTTT. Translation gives CATSRAKDSRYQPQHF.

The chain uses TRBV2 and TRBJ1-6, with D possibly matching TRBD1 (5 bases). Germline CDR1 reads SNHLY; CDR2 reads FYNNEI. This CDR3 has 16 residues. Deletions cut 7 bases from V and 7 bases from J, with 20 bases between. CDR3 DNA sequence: TGTGCCAGCAAAAGGACCGCAGGGCCCTTGAATTCACCCCTCCACTTT. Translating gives CASKRTAGPLNSPLHF.

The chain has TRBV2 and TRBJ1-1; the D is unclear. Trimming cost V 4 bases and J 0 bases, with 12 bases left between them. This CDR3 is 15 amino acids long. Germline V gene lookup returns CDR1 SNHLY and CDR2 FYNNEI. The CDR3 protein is CASSVDLPVNTEAFF. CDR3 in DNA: TGTGCCAGCAGTGTTGACCTTCCTGTGAACACTGAAGCTTTCTTT.

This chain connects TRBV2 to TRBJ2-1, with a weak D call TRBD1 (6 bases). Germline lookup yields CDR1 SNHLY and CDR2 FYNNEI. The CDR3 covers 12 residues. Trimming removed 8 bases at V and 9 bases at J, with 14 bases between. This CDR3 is CASYQGYAEQFF. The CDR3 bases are TGTGCCAGCTACCAGGGGTACGCTGAGCAGTTCTTC.

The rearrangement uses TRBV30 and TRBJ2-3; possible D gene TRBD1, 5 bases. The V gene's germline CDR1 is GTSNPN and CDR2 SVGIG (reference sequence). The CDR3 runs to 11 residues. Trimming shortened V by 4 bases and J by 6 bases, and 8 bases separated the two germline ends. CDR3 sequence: CAWTSGDTQYF. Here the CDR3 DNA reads TGTGCCTGGACCTCAGGGGATACGCAGTATTTT.

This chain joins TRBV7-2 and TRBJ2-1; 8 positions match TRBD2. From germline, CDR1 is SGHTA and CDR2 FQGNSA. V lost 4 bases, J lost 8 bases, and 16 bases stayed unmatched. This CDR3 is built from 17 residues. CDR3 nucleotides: TGTGCCAGCAGCTCTCCACGTGTGGCGGGGGGCCCCCATGAGCAGTTCTTC. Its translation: CASSSPRVAGGPHEQFF.

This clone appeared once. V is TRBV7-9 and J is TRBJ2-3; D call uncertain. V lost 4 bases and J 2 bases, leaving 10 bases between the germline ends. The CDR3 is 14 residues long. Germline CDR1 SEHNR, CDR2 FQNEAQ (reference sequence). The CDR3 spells CASSSPANTDTQYF. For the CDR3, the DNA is TGTGCCAGCAGCTCTCCTGCGAACACAGATACGCAGTATTTT.

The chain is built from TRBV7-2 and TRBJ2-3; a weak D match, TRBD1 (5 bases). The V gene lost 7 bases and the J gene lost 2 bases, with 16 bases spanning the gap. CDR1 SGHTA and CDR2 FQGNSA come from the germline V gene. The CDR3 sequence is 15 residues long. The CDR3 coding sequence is TGTGCCAGCACCCTTAAAAGGGGTCACACAGATACGCAGTATTTT. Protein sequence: CASTLKRGHTDTQYF.

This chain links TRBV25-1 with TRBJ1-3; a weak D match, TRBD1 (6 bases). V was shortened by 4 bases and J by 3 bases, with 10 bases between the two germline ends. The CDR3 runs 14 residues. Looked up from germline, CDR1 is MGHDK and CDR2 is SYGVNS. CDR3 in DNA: TGTGCCAGCAGTGGAACAGGGATTGGAAACACCATATATTTT. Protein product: CASSGTGIGNTIYF.

Written as DNA, the CDR3 is TGTGCCAGCAGCTTGACTAGTTCAGATACGCAGTATTTT. It codes for CASSLTSSDTQYF. V is TRBV5-4 and J is TRBJ2-3; perhaps TRBD2 as D (5 bases). CDR3 length: 13 amino acids. V was trimmed by 1 base and J by 4 bases, leaving 7 bases between them. The germline CDR1 and CDR2 sequences are SGHNT and YYREEE (reference sequence).

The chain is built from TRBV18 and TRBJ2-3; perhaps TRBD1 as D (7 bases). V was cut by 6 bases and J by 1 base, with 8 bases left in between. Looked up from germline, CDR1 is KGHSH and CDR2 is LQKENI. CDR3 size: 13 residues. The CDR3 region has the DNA TGTGCCAGCTCCAGGGGGGGCACAGATACGCAGTATTTT. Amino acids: CASSRGGTDTQYF.

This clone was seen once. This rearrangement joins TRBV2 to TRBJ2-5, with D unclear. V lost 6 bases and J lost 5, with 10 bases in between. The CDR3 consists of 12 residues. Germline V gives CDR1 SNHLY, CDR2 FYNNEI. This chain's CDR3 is CASRTSGETQYF. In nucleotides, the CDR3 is TGTGCCAGCAGGACCTCCGGGGAGACCCAGTACTTC.

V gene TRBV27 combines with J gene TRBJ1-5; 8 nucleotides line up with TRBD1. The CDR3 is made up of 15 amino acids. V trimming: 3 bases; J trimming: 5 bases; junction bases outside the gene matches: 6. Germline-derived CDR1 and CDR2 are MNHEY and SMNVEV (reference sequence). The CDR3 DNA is TGTGCCAGCAGTTTTTCCAGGGGGCACGATCAGCCCCAGCATTTT. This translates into CASSFSRGHDQPQHF.

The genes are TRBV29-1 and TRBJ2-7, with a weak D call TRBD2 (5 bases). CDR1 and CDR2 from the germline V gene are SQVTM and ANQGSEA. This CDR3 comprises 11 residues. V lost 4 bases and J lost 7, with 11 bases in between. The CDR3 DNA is TGCAGCGTTGGTCTGGAGGATGAGCAGTACGTC. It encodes CSVGLEDEQYV.

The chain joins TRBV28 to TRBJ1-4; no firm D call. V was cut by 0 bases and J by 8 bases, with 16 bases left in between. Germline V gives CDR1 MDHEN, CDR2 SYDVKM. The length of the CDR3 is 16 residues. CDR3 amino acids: CASSLWTGISIEKLFF. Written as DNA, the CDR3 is TGTGCCAGCAGTTTATGGACGGGAATTAGTATCGAAAAACTGTTTTTT. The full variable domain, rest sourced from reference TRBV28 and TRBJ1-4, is DVKVTQSSRYLVKRTGEKVFLECVQDMDHENMFWYRQDPGLGLRLIYFSYDVKMKEKGDIPEGYSVSREKKERFSLILESASTNQTSMYLCASSLWTGISIEKLFFGSGTQLSVL.

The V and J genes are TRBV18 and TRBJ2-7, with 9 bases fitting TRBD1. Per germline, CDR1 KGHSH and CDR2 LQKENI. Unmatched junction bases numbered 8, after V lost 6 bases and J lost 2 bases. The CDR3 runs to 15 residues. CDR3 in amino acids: CASSSFRDRAYEQYF. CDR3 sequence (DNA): TGTGCCAGCTCTTCATTCCGGGACAGGGCCTACGAGCAGTACTTC.

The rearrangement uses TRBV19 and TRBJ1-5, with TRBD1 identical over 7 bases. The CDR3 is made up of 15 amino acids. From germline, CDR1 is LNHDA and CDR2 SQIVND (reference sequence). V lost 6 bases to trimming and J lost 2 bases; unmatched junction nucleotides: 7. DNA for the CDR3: TGTGCCAGTAGGACAGGGCGGGGCGGCAATCAGCCCCAGCATTTT. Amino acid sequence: CASRTGRGGNQPQHF. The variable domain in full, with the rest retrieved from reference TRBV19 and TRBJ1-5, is DGGITQSPKYLFRKEGQNVTLSCEQNLNHDAMYWYRQDPGQGLRLIYYSQIVNDFQKGDIAEGYSVSREKKESFPLTVTSAQKNPTAFYLCASRTGRGGNQPQHFGDGTRLSIL.

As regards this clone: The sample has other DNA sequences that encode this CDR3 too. Written as DNA, the CDR3 is TGTGCCAGCAGTCTAGCGGGAGCGGGTAGTAATGAGCAGTTCTTC. It is translated as CASSLAGAGSNEQFF. The chain is built from TRBV28 and TRBJ2-1; 10 bases map to TRBD2. Germline CDR1 is MDHEN and CDR2 is SYDVKM. Trimming removed 5 bases from V and 7 bases from J; junction bases left unmatched: 8. The CDR3 totals 15 residues. Full variable domain (rest looked up from reference TRBV28 and TRBJ2-1): DVKVTQSSRYLVKRTGEKVFLECVQDMDHENMFWYRQDPGLGLRLIYFSYDVKMKEKGDIPEGYSVSREKKERFSLILESASTNQTSMYLCASSLAGAGSNEQFFGPGTRLTVL.

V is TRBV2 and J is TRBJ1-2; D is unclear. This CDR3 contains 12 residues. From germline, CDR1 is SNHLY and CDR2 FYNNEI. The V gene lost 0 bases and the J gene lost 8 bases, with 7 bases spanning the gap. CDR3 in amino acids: CASSEAGQGYTF. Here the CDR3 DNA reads TGTGCCAGCAGTGAAGCCGGGCAGGGCTACACCTTC. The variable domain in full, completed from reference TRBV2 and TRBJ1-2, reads EPEVTQTPSHQVTQMGQEVILRCVPISNHLYFYWYRQILGQKVEFLVSFYNNEISEKSEIFDDQFSVERPDGSNFTLKIRSTKLEDSAMYFCASSEAGQGYTFGSGTRLTVV.

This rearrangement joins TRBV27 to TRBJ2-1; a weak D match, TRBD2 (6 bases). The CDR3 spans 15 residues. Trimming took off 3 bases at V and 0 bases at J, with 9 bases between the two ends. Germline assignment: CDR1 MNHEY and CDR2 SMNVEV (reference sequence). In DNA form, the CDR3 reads TGTGCCAGCAGTTTCGGGGGTAGCTCCTACAATGAGCAGTTCTTC. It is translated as CASSFGGSSYNEQFF.